These 5 T cell receptor beta chains share one sample of origin, sequenced in a study of blood T cell repertoires in COVID-19. Generated by immunoSEQ multiplex PCR, the TCRdb table keeps only in-frame clones and is missing some. The sample has some 320,000 clones, 90% to 95% seen once. The sequenced material came from PBMCs or T cells enriched from blood (not recorded which). These receptors were collected from a woman in her twenties or thirties who had been exposed to COVID-19.

This clone occurred a few times. The V and J genes are TRBV7-2 and TRBJ2-7; TRBD2 might be the D (7 bases). Trimming took 5 bases from V and 2 from J, leaving 22 bases between them. The CDR3 is 17 amino acids. Germline V gives CDR1 SGHTA, CDR2 FQGNSA. CDR3 sequence reads: CASSLAGGQADPYEQYF. The DNA of the CDR3 is TGTGCCAGCAGCCTTGCCGGGGGGCAGGCAGACCCCTACGAGCAGTACTTC. Complete variable domain (other parts from reference TRBV7-2 and TRBJ2-7): GAGVSQSPSNKVTEKGKDVELRCDPISGHTALYWYRQSLGQGLEFLIYFQGNSAPDKSGLPSDRFSAERTGGSVSTLTIQRTQQEDSAVYLCASSLAGGQADPYEQYFGPGTRLTVT.

V usage is TRBV7-2 and J usage is TRBJ2-5; no clear D. This CDR3 has 14 residues. V lost 1 base and J lost 4, with 10 bases in between. The germline gives CDR1 SGHTA, CDR2 FQGNSA. CDR3 loop: CASSLGGSTETQYF. The CDR3 DNA sequence: TGTGCCAGCAGCTTAGGAGGCAGTACAGAGACCCAGTACTTC. Full variable domain (rest looked up from reference TRBV7-2 and TRBJ2-5): GAGVSQSPSNKVTEKGKDVELRCDPISGHTALYWYRQSLGQGLEFLIYFQGNSAPDKSGLPSDRFSAERTGGSVSTLTIQRTQQEDSAVYLCASSLGGSTETQYFGPGTRLLVL.

The rearrangement joins TRBV7-3 to TRBJ2-1; 8 positions match TRBD1. CDR3 size: 16 residues. The ends lost 2 bases at V and 9 bases at J; junction bases unmatched: 12. The germline CDR1 and CDR2 sequences are SGHTA and FQGTGA. The CDR3 DNA sequence: TGTGCCAGCAGCTTATTTCCACAGGGGGTAGGGGGTGAGCAGTTCTTC. Protein product: CASSLFPQGVGGEQFF.

The chain links TRBV11-2 to TRBJ2-1; D is ambiguous. This CDR3 contains 14 residues. V was shortened by 1 base and J by 1 base, with 5 bases between the two germline ends. Germline V gives CDR1 SGHAT, CDR2 FQNNGV. As DNA, the CDR3 is TGTGCCAGCAGCTTAGGAGTGTCCTACAATGAGCAGTTCTTC. Translated: CASSLGVSYNEQFF.

The chain employs TRBV7-8 and TRBJ1-6; D is unresolved. The CDR3 length is 14 residues. Germline V gene lookup returns CDR1 SGHVS and CDR2 FQNEAQ. V shed 2 bases and J shed 10 bases, with 12 bases lying between them. CDR3 in amino acids: CASSLLESWSPLHF. CDR3 bases: TGTGCCAGCAGCTTACTGGAGTCGTGGTCACCCCTCCACTTT.